The TCR beta chain described here comes from a study of vaccination and CD4 T cells after COVID-19. The V and J ends lost 3 bases and 0 bases, in that order; junction bases with no gene match: 4. The germline V gene has CDR1 DFQATT and CDR2 SNEGSKA (reference sequence). CDR3 length: 15 amino acids. Sequencing of the DNA from cultured CD4+ T cells was carried out with the Oncomine TCR Beta short-read assay. TCRdb ran MiXCR on the PCR reads and lists one entry per CDR3 protein. The sample includes some 14,000 distinct CDR3 sequences, about 67% of them seen just once. For this clonotype: Its antigen is currently unknown.

Regarding treatment: approximately nine-day PBMC culture with coronavirus spike peptide pools or control peptides (ViraFEST assay). The specimen sequenced was CD4+ T cells from blood, cultured in vitro. This chain links TRBV20-1 with TRBJ2-2; 7 bases are shared with TRBD1. The sequence was obtained from a human donor who had recovered from COVID-19. The CDR3 DNA reads TGCAGTGCTAGCCGACAGGGCGCGAACACCGGGGAGCTGTTTTTT. Amino acids: CSASRQGANTGELFF.